This T cell receptor beta chain was sequenced for a study of blood T cell repertoires in COVID-19. Profiled with immunoSEQ multiplex PCR; TCRdb holds only in-frame clones, not every one. Of under 200,000 clones listed, roughly 75% are singletons. Germline V gene sequence: CDR1 KGHDR, CDR2 SFDVKD. CDR3 length equals 13 residues. Trimming pared 8 bases from V and 4 bases from J, leaving 10 bases between. The chain recombines TRBV24-1 with TRBJ2-2; maybe TRBD1 (5 bases). Sequencing was done on a sample of peripheral blood. The receptor's source is an older man with active or convalescent COVID-19. The CDR3 loop reads CATMAGPTGELFF. The CDR3, as DNA: TGTGCCACCATGGCAGGGCCCACCGGGGAGCTGTTTTTT.